Described below is a single T cell receptor (beta chain) sequence and its context. V shed 2 bases and J 4 bases; nucleotides not matched to a gene: 5. The germline V gene encodes CDR1 LGHNA and CDR2 YSLEER. CDR3 length: 16 amino acids. This specimen belongs to a study of blood T cell repertoires in COVID-19. Sequencing was performed with immunoSEQ multiplex PCR; in TCRdb, only in-frame clones are kept and a portion is missing. The sample consists of about 89,000 clones, 65% to 80% of them appearing once. V gene TRBV4-3 combines with J gene TRBJ2-5, with 12 positions matching TRBD2. This sequence was found in a human donor in a cohort sampled during active COVID-19. The material sequenced was peripheral blood. The CDR3, as DNA: TGCGCCAGCAGCCAACGGCTAGCGGGAGGGGGAGAGACCCAGTACTTC. It codes for CASSQRLAGGGETQYF.